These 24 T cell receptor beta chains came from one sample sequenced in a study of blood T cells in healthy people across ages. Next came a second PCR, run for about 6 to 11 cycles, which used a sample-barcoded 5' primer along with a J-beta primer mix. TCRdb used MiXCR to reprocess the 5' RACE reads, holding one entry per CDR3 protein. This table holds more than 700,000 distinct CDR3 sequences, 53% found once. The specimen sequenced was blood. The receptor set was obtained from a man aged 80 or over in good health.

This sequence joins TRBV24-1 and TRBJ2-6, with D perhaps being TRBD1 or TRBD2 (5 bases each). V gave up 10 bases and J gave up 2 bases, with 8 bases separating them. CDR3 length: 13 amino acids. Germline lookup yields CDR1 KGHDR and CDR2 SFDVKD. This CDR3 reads CATGVPGANVLTF. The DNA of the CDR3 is TGTGCCACGGGGGTGCCTGGGGCCAACGTCCTGACTTTC.

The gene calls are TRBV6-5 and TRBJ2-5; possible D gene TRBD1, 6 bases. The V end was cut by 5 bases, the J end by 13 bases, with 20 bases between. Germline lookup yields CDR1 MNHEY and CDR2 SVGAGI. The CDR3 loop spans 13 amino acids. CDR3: CASSRAGEILSYF. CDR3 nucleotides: TGTGCCAGCAGTCGGGCAGGGGAGATCCTGTCGTACTTC.

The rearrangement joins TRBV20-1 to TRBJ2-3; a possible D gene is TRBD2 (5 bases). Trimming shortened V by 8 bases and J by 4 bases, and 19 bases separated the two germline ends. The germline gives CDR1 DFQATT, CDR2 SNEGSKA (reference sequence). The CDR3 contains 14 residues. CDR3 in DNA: TGCAGTTTCCCCTCCGGGGAGAGGGCAGATACGCAGTATTTT. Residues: CSFPSGERADTQYF.

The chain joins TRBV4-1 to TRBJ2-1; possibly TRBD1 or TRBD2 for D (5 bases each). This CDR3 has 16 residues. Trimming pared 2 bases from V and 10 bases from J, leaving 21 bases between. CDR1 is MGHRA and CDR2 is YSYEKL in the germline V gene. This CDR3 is CASSQIHTGRGGEQFF. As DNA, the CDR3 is TGCGCCAGCAGCCAAATCCATACCGGGCGTGGGGGAGAGCAGTTCTTC.

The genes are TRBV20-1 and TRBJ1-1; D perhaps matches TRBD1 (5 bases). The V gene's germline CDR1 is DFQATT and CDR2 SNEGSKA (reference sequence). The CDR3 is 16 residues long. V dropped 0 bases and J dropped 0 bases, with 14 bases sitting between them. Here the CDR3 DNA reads TGCAGTGCTAGAGACGGAGTCCGGGGGTTGAACACTGAAGCTTTCTTT. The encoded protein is CSARDGVRGLNTEAFF.

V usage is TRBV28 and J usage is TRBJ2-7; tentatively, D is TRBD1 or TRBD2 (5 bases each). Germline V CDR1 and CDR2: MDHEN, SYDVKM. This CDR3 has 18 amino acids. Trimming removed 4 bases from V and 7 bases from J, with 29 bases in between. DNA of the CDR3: TGTGCCAGCAGTTCCCTTGCAAGTAATGGGGACCCCTTGGAAGAGCAGTACTTC. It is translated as CASSSLASNGDPLEEQYF.

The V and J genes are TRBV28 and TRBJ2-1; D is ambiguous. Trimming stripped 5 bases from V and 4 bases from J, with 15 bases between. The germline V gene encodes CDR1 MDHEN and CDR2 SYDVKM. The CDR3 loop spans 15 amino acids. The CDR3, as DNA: TGTGCCAGCAGTCCACTACCTGACTTTTACAATGAGCAGTTCTTC. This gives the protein CASSPLPDFYNEQFF.

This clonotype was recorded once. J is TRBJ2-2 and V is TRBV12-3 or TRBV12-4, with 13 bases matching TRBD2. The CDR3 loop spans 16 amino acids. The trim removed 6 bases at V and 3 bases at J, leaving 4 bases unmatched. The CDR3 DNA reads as TGTGCCAGCAGCCGGACTAGCGGGAGTCACACCGGGGAGCTGTTTTTT. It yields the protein CASSRTSGSHTGELFF.

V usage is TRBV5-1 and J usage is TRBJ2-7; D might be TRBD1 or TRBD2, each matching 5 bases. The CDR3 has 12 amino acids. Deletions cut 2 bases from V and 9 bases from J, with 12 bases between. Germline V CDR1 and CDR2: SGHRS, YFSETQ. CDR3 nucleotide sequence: TGCGCCAGCAGCTTAGACAGCGGAGGGCAGTACTTC. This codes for CASSLDSGGQYF.

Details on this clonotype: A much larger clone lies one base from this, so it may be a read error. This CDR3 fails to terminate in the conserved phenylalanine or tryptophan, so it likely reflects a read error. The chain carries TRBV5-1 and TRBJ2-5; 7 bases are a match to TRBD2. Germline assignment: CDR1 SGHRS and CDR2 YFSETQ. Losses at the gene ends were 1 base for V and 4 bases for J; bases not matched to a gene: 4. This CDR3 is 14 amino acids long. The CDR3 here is CASSLIQRGETQYL. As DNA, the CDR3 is TGCGCCAGCAGCTTGATCCAGCGGGGAGAGACCCAGTACCTC.

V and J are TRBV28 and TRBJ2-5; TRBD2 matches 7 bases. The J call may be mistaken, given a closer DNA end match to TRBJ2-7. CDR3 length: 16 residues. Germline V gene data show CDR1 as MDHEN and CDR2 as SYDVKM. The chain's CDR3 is CASSSTARGVNYEQYF. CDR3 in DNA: TGTGCCAGCAGTTCCACCGCTCGGGGGGTAAATTACGAGCAGTACTTC.

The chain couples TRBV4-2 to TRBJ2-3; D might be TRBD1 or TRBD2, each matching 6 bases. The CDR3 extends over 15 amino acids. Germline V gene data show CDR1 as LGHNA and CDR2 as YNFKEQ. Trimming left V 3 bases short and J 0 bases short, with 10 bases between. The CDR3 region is CASSQGGSSTDTQYF. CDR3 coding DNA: TGTGCCAGCAGCCAGGGGGGCAGTAGCACAGATACGCAGTATTTT.

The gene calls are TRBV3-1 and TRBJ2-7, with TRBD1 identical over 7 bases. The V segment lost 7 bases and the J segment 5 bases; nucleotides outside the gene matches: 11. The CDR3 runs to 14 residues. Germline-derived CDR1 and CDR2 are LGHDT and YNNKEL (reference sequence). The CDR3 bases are TGTGCCAGCAAGCCAAGAACAGGGGCCCACGAGCAGTACTTC. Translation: CASKPRTGAHEQYF.

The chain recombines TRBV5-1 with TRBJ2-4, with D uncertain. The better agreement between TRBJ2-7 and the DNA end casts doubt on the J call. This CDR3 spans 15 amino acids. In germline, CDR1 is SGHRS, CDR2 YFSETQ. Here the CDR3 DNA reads TGCGCCAGCAGCTTGGCCGAAGGGTCCCTGAACGAGCAGTACTTC. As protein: CASSLAEGSLNEQYF.

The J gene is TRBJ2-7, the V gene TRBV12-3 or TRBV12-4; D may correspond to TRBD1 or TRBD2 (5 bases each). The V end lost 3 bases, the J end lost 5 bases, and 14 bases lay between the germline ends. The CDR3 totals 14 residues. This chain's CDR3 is CASSFLTGRDEQYF. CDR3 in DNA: TGTGCCAGCAGTTTCCTCACGGGGCGAGACGAGCAGTACTTC.

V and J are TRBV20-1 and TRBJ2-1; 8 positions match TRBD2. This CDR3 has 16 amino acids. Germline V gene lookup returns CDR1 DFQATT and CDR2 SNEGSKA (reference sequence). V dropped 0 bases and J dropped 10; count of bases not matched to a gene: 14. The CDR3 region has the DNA TGCAGTGCTAGAGATTCAAGCGGGAGAATTCGGGGAGAGCAGTTCTTC. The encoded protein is CSARDSSGRIRGEQFF.

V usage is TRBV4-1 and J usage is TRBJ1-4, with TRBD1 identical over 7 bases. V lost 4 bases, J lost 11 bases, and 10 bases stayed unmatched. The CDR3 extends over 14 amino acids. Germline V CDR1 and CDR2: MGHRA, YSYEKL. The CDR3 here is CASSPTGNPRKLFF. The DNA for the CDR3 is TGCGCCAGCAGCCCGACAGGGAATCCACGGAAACTGTTTTTT.

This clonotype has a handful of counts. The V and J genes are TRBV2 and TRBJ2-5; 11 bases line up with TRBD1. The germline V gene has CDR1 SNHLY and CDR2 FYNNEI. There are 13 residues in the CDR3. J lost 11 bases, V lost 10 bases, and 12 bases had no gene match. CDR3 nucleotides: TGTGCCATCGACACGGACAGGGGGCTAAAGCAGTACTTC. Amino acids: CAIDTDRGLKQYF.

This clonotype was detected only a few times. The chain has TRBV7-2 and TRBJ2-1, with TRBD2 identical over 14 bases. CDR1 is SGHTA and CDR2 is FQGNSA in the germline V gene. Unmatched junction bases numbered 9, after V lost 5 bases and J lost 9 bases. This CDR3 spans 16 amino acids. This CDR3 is CASSASGLAGVVEQFF. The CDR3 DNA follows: TGTGCCAGCAGCGCGTCGGGACTAGCGGGAGTTGTTGAGCAGTTCTTC. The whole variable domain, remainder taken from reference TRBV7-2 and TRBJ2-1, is GAGVSQSPSNKVTEKGKDVELRCDPISGHTALYWYRQSLGQGLEFLIYFQGNSAPDKSGLPSDRFSAERTGGSVSTLTIQRTQQEDSAVYLCASSASGLAGVVEQFFGPGTRLTVL.

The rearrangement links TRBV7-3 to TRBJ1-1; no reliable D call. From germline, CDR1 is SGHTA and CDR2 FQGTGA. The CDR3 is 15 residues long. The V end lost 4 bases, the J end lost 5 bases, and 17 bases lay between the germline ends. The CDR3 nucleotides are TGTGCCAGCAGCTCGGACCTTCTCGGGCGGACTGAAGCTTTCTTT. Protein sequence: CASSSDLLGRTEAFF.

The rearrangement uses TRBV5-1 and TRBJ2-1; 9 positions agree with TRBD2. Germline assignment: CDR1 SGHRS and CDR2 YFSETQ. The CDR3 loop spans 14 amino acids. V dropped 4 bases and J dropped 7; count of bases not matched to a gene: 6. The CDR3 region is CASSGGTSFNEQFF. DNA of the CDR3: TGCGCCAGCAGCGGCGGGACTAGCTTTAATGAGCAGTTCTTC.

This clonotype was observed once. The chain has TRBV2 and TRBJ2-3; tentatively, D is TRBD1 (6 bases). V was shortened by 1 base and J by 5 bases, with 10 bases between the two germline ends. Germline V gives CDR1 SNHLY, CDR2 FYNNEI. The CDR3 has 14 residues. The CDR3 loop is CASSEGGPGDTQYF. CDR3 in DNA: TGTGCCAGCAGTGAAGGGGGGCCCGGAGATACGCAGTATTTT.

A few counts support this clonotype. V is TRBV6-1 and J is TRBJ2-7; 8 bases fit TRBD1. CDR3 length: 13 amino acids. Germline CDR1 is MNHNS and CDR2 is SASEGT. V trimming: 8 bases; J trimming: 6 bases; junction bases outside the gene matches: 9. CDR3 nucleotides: TGTGCCAGCCGCGCGGACAGGGTAGGCGAGCAGTACTTC. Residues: CASRADRVGEQYF.

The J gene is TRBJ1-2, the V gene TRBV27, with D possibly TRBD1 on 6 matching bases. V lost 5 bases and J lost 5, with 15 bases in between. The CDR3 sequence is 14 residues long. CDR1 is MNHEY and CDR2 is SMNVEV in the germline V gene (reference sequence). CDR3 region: CASSQDRTGYGYTF. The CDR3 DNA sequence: TGTGCCAGCAGTCAAGACAGGACTGGGTATGGCTACACCTTC.